This T cell receptor beta chain emerged from a study of blood T cell repertoires in COVID-19 (dated by TCRdb to about 2020). For the wider study: Collaborator samples came from the United States, Italy and Spain and covered acute and convalescent phases of COVID-19. The samples were drawn from two sources: the first 160 participants of the ongoing ImmuneRACE study, and 950 to 1,500 subjects contributed by 6 global collaborators. Where available, HLA class I and class II types were obtained from metadata supplied by the sample provider rather than from assay-based typing. Nearly every sample came with metadata listing a de-identified subject ID, COVID-19 status, age in years and sex. Subjects who had been exposed to COVID-19, were actively infected with it, or had recovered from it provided the deeply sampled blood TCRbeta repertoires that made up the dataset. The repertoires were released in a freely available public database intended as a resource for research on the immune response to SARS-CoV-2. The prospective study material was composed of cDNA or gDNA derived from T cells, B-cell-depleted T cells, or PBMCs.

The immunoSEQ Assay, a bias-controlled multiplex PCR, was used to amplify TCRbeta CDR3 regions from genomic DNA. On the authors' methods: The number of nucleated cells in each sample was estimated from the amplification of reference gene primers within the assay. To quantify the absolute abundance of each unique TCRbeta CDR3 rearrangement, sequence reads were collapsed and filtered. For each sample, productive Simpson clonality was calculated as the square root of Simpson's diversity index over productive rearrangements. TCRdb took over this immuneACCESS table, retaining in-frame rearrangements with V and J assigned. Such tables are incomplete; in checked studies, under half of the missing clones stem from an unresolved V gene, and the remainder is unexplained. That table supplies the V and J calls and clone size; D and trimming were determined from the DNA. Within this sample are 55,000 to 75,000 clones, with 70% to 90% of them counted one time only. The leading ten clones occupy 4.1% of the sample.

Worth noting for this clone: Its antigen is currently not known. Per-base quality was not reported, and no clone a single base away is much larger than it.

Here V drops 7 bases and J drops 0 bases, and the junction holds 11 bases not matched to any gene. Including the terminal cysteine and phenylalanine, the CDR3 comprises 17 residues. Left in the record is the CDR3 DNA by itself, 51 bases read in frame from the first base. The germline V gene (reference sequence) yields LNHDA for CDR1 and SQIVND for CDR2. Whole blood was collected in K2EDTA tubes by collaborating institutions according to the institutions' own protocols. For TCRbeta analysis, collaborators shipped samples in one of three forms: frozen whole blood, isolated PBMCs, or DNA extracted from either of those sample types. Broader findings and caveats from the paper: How much clinical and demographic metadata was included differed by source and by participant, and the metadata was provided uncurated.

The clonotype originates from a man aged 50-59 years with acute or convalescent COVID-19. The chain employs TRBV19 and TRBJ2-2; 7 central bases correspond to TRBD2. The material sequenced was peripheral blood. CDR3 reads: CASKPPLADANTGELFF. The bases read TGTGCCAGTAAGCCCCCCCTAGCGGACGCGAACACCGGGGAGCTGTTTTTT.